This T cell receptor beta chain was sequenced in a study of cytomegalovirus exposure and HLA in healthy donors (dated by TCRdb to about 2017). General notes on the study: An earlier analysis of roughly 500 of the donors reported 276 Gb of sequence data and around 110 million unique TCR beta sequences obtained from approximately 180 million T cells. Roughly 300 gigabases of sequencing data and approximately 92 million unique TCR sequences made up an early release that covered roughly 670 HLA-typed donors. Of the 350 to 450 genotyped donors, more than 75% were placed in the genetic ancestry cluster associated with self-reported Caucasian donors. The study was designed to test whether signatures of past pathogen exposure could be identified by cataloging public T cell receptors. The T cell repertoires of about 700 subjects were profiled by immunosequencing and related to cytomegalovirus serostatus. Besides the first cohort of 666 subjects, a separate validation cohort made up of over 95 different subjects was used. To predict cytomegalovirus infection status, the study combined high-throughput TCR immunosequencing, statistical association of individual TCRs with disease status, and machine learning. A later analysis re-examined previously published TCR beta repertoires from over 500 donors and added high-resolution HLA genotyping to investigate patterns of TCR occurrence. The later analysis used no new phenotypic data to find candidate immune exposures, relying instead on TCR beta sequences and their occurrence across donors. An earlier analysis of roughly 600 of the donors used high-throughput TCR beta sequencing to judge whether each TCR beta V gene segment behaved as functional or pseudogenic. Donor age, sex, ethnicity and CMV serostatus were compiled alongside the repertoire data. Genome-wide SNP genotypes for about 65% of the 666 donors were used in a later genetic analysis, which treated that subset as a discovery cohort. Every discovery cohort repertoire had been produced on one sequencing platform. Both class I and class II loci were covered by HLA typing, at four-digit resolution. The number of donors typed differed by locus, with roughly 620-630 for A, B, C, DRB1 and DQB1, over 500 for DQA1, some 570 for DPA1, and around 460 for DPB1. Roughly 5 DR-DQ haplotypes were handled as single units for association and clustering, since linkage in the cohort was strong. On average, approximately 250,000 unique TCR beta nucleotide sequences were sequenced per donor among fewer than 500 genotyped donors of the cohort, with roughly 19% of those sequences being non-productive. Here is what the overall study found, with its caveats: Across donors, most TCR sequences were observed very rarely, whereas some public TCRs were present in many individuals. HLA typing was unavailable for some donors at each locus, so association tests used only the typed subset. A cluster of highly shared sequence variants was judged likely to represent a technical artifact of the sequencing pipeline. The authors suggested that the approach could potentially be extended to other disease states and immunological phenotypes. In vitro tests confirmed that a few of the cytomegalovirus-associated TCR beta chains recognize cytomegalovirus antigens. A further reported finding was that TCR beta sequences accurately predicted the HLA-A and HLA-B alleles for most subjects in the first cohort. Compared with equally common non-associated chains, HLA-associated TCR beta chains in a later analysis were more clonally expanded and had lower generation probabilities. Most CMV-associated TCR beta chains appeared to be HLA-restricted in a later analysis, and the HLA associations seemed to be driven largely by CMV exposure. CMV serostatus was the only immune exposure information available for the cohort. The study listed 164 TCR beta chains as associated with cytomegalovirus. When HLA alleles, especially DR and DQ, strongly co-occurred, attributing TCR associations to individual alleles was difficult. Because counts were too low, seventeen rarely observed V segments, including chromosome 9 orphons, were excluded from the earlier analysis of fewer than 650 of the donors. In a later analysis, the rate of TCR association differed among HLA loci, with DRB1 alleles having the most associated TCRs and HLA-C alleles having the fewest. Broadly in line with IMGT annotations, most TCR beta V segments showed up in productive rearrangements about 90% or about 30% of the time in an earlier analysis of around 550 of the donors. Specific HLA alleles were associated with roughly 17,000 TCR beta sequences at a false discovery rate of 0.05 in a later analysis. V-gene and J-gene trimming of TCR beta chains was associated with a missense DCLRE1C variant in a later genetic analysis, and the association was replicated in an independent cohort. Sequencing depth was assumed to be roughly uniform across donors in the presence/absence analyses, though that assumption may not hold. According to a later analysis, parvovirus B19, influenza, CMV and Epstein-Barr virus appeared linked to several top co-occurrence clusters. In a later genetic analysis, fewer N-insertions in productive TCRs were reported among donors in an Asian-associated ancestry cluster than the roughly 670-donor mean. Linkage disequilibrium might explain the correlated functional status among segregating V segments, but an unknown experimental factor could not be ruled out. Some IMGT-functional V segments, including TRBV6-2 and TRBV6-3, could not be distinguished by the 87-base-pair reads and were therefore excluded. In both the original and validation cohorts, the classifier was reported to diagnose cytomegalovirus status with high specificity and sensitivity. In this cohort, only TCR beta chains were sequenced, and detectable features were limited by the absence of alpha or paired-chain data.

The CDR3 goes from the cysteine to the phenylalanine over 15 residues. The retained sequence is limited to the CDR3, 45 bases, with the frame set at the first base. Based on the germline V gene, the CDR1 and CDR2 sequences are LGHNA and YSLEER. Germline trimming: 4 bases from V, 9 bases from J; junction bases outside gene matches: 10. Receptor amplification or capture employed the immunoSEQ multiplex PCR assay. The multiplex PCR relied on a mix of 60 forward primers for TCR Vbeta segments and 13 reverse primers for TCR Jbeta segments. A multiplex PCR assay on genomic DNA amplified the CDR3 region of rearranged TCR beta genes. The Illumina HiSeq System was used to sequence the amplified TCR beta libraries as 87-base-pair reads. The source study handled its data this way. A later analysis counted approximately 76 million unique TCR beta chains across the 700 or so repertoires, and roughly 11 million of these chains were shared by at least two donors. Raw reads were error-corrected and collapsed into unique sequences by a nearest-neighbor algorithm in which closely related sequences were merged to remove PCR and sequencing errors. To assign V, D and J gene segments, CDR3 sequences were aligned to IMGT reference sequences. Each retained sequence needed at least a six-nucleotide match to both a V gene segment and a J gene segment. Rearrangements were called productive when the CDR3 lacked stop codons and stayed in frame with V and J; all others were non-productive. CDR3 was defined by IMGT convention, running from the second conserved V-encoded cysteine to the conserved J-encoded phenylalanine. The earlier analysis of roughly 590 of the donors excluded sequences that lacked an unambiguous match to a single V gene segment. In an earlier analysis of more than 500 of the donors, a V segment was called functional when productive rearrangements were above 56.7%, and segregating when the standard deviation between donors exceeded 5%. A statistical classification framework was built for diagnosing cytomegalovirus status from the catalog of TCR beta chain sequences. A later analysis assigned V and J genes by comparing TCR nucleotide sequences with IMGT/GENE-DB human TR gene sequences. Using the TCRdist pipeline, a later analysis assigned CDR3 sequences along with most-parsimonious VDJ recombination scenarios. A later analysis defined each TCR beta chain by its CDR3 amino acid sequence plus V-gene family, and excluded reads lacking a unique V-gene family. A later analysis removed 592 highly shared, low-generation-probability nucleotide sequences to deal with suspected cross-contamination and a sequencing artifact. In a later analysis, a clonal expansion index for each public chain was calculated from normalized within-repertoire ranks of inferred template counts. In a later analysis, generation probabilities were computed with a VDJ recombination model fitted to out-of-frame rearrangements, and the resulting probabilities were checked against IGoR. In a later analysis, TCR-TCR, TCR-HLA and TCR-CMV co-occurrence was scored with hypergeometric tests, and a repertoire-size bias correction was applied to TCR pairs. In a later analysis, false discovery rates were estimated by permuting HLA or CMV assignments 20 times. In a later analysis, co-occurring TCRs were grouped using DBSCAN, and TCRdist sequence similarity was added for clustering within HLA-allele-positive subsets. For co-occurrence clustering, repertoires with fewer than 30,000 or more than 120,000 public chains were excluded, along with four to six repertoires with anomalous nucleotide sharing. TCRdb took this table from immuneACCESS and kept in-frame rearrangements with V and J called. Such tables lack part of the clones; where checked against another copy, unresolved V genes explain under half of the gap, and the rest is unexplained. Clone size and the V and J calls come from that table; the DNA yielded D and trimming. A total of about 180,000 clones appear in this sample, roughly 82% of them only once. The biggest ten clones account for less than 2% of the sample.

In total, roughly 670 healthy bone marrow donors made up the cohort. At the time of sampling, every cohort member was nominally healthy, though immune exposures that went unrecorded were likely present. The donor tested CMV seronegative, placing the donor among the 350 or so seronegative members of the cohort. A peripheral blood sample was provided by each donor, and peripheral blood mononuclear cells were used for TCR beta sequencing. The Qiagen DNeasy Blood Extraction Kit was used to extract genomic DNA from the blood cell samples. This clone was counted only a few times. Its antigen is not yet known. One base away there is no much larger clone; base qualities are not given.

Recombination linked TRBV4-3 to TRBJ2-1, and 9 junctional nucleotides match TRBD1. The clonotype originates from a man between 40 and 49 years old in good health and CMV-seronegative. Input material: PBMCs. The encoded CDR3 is CASSPRQGVAGEQFF. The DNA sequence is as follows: TGCGCCAGCAGCCCCCGACAGGGGGTAGCGGGTGAGCAGTTCTTC.